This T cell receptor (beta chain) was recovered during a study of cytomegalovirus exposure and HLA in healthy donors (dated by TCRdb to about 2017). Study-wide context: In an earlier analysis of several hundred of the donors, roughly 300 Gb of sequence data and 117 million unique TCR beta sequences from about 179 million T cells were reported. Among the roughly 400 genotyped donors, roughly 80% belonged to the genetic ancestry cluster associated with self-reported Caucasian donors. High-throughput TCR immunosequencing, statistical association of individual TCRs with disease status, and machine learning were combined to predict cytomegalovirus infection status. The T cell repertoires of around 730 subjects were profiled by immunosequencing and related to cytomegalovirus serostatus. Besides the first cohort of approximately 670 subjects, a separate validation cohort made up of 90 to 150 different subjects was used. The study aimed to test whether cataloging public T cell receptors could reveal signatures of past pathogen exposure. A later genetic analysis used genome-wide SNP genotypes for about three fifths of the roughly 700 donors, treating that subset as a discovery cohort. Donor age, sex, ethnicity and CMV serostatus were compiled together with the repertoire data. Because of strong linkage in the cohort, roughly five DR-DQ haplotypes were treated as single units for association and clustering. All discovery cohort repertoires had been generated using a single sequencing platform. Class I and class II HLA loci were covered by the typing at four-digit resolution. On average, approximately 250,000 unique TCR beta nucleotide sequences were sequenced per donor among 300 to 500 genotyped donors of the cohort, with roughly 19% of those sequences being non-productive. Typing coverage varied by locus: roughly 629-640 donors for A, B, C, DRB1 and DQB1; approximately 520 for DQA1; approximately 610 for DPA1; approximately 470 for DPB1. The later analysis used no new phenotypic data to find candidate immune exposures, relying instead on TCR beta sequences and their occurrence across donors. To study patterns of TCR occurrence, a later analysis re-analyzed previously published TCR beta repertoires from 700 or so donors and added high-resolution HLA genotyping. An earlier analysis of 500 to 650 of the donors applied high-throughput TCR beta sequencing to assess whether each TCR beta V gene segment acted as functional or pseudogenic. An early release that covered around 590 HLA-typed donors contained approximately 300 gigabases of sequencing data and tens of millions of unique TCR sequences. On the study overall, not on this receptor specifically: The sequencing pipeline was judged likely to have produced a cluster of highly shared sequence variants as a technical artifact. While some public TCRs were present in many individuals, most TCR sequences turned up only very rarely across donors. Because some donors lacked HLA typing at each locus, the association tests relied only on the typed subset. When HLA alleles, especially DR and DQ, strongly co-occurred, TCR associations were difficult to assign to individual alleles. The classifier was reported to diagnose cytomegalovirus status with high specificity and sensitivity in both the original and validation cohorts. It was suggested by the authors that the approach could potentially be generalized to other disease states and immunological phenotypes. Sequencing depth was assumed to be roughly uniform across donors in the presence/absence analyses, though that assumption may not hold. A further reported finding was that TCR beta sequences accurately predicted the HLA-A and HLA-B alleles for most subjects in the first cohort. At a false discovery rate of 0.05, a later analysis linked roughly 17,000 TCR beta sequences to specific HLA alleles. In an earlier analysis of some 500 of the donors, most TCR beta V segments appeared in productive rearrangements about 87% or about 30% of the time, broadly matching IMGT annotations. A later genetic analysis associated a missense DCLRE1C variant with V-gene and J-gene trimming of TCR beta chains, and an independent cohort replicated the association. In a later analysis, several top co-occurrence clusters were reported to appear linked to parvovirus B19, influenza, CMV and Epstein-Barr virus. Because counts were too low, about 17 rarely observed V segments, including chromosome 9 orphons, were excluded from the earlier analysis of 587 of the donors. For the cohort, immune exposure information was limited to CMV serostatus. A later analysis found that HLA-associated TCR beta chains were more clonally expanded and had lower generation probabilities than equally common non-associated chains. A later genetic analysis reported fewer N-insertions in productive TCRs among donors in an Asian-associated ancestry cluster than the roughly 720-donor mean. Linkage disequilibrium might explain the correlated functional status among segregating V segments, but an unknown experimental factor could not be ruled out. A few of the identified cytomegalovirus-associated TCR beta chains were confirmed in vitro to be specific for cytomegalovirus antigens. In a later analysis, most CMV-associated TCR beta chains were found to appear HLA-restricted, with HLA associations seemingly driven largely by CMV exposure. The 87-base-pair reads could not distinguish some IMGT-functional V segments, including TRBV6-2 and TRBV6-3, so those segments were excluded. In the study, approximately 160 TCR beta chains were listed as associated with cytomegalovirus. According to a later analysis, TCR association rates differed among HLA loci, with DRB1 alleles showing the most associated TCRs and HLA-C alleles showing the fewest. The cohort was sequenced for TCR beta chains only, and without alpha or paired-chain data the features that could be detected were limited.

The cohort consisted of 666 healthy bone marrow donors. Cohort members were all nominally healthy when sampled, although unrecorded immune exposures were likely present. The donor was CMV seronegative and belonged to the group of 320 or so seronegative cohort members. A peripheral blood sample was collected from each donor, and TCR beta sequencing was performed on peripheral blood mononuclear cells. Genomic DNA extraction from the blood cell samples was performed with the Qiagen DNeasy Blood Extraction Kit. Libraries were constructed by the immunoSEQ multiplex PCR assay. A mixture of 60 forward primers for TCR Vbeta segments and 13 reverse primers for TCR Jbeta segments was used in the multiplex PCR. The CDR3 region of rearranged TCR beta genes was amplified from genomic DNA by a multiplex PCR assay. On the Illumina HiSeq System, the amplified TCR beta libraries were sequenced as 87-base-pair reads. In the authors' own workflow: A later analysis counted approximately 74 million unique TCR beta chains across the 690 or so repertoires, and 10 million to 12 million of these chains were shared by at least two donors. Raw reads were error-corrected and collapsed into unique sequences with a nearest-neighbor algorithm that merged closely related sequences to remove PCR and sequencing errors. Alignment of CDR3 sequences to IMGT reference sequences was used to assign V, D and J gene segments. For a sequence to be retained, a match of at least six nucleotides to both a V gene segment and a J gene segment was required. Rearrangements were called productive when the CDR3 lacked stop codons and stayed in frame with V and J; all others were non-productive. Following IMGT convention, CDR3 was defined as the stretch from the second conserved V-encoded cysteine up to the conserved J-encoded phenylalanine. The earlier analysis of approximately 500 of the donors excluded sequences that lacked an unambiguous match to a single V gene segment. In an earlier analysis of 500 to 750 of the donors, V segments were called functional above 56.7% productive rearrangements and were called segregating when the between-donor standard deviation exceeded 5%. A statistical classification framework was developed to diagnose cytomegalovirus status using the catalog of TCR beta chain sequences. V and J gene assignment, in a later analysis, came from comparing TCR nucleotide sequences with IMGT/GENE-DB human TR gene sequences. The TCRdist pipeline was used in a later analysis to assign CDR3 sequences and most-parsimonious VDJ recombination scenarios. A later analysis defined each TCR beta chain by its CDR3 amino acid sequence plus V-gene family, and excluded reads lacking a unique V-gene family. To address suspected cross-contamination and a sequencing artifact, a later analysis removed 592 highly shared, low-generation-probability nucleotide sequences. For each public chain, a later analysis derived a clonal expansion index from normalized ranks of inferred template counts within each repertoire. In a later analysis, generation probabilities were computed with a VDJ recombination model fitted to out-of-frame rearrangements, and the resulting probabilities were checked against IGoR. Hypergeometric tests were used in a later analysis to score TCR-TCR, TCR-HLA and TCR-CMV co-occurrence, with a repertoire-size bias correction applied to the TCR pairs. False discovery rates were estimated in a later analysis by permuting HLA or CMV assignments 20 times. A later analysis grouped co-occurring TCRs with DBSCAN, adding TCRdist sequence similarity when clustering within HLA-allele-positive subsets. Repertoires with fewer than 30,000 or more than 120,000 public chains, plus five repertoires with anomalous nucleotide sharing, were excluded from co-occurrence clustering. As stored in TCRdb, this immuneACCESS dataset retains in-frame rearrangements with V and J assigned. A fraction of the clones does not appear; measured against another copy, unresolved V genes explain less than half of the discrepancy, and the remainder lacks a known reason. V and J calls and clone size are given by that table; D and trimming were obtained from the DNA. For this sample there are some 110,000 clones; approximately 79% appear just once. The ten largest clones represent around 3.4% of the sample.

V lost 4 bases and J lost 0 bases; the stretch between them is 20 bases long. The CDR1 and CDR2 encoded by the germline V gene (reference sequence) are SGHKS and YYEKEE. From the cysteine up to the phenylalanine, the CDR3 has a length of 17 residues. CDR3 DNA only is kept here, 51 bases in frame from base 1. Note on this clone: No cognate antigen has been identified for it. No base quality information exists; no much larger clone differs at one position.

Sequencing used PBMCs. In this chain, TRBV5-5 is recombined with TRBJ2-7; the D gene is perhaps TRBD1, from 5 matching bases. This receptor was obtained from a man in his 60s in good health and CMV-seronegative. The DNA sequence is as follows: TGTGCCAGCAGCGTCTCCCTCAGGGTGTTGGGCTCCTACGAGCAGTACTTC. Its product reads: CASSVSLRVLGSYEQYF.